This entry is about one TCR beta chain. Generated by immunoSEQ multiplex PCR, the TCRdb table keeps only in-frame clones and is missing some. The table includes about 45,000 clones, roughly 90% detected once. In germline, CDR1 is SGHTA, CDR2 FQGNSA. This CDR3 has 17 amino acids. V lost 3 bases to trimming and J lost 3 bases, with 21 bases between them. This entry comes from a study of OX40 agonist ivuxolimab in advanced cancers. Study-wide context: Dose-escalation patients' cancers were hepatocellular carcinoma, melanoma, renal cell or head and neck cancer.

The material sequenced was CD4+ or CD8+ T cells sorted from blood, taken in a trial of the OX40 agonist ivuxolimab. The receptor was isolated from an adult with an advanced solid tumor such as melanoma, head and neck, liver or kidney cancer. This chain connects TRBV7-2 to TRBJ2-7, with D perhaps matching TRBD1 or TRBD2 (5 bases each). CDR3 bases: TGTGCCAGCAGCTTTCAAGTTGGACAAGGAGGACTCTACGAGCAGTACTTC. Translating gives CASSFQVGQGGLYEQYF.